Presented here are 6 T cell receptor beta chains from one specimen sequenced in a study of regulatory T cells in long-lasting Graves disease. The sample's time point: newly diagnosed GD, antithyroid drugs for less than 3 months. Preparation of the TCR library used RNA extracted from PBMCs. Combining iRepertoire HTBI primers with Arm-PCR of CDR3 regions, the authors built TCR beta libraries. MiXCR, run by TCRdb on the multiplex PCR reads, gives a single entry per CDR3 protein. Found here are about 610,000 distinct CDR3 sequences, about 16% of them singletons; the top ten hold about 12%. The sample was also reused in another study, on T cells in Graves' hyperthyroidism and ophthalmopathy.

Sample: peripheral blood mononuclear cells (PBMCs), taken at new diagnosis, from a patient treated with antithyroid drugs. The receptors come from a man between 18 and 29 years old with Graves disease.

This clonotype was observed a few times. The chain recombines TRBV12-3 or TRBV12-4 with TRBJ1-6, with 7 bases that match TRBD1. The CDR3 extends over 16 amino acids. V lost 4 bases to trimming and J lost 10 bases; unmatched junction nucleotides: 13. The DNA for the CDR3 is TGTGCCAGCAGTTCAAGGACAGGCTGGTGGGGGTCACCCCTCCACTTT. It yields the protein CASSSRTGWWGSPLHF.

This clonotype was counted ten times or more. This chain links TRBV2 with TRBJ2-6; D is undetermined. The ends were cut back, 5 bases at V and 2 bases at J, with 7 bases in the middle. The CDR3 runs 14 residues. Germline CDR1 is SNHLY and CDR2 is FYNNEI. In nucleotides, the CDR3 is TGTGCCAGCAGTTTTTTCCCTGGGGCCAACGTCCTGACTTTC. It codes for CASSFFPGANVLTF.

A few counts support this clonotype. The chain carries TRBV19 and TRBJ2-3; D gene unclear. This CDR3 has 17 amino acids. V lost 4 bases to trimming and J lost 1 base, with 18 bases between them. Germline V gene data show CDR1 as LNHDA and CDR2 as SQIVND (reference sequence). The CDR3 DNA sequence: TGTGCCAGTAGTACCTCTACAGCCGGACCCGGCACAGATACGCAGTATTTT. Its translation: CASSTSTAGPGTDTQYF.

This clonotype was seen at least ten times. The V and J genes are TRBV5-1 and TRBJ2-1, with TRBD2 as a possible D gene (7 bases). The ends were cut back, 4 bases at V and 3 bases at J, with 23 bases in the middle. Per germline, CDR1 SGHRS and CDR2 YFSETQ. The CDR3 covers 18 residues. As DNA, the CDR3 is TGCGCCAGCAGCGCGGAAGGGGGGGCTAGTACAGGCTACAATGAGCAGTTCTTC. Protein sequence: CASSAEGGASTGYNEQFF.

This clonotype was seen more than once but under ten times. V gene TRBV7-2 combines with J gene TRBJ2-2; D not certain. The CDR3 sequence is 13 residues long. Germline lookup yields CDR1 SGHTA and CDR2 FQGNSA. Trimming cost V 5 bases and J 9 bases, with 13 bases left between them. DNA of the CDR3: TGTGCCAGCAGCGCCCCCTCTGGGCGGGAGCTGTTTTTT. It is translated as CASSAPSGRELFF.

This clonotype appeared many times. The V call is TRBV3-1, the J call TRBJ2-5; D perhaps matches TRBD1 (6 bases). Trimming took off 3 bases at V and 4 bases at J, with 21 bases between the two ends. The CDR3 is made up of 17 amino acids. Per the germline V gene, CDR1 is LGHDT and CDR2 is YNNKEL (reference sequence). The CDR3 bases are TGTGCCAGCAGCCACCTATCCCGACAGGAGGATGGAGAGACCCAGTACTTC. It specifies CASSHLSRQEDGETQYF.